Listed here are 26 T cell receptor beta chains from one sample, sequenced in a study of control samples from healthy donors and cancer patients. Sequencing was performed with immunoSEQ multiplex PCR; in TCRdb, only in-frame clones are kept and a portion is missing. Of over 100,000 clones in the sample, 88% were seen once. The specimen sequenced was blood. The receptors shown here come from a man between 35 and 55 years old in good health.

The CDR3 sequence is CASSKGSYQPQHF. DNA of the CDR3: TGTGCCAGTAGTAAGGGCAGTTACCAGCCCCAGCATTTT. The chain employs TRBV19 and TRBJ1-5; the D is unclear. The V gene lost 4 bases and the J gene lost 7 bases, with 11 bases spanning the gap. CDR1 is LNHDA and CDR2 is SQIVND in the germline V gene (reference sequence). The CDR3 spans 13 residues.

This clone has just one count. The V gene is TRBV23-1, the J gene TRBJ2-7, with D perhaps given as TRBD1 or TRBD2 (5 bases each). TRBV23-1 qualifies as an ORF whose function is uncertain. V was shortened by 0 bases and J by 0 bases, with 12 bases between the two germline ends. The CDR3 contains 16 residues. The CDR3 coding sequence is TGCGCCAGCAGTCAATCGGGACGGATCAGCTCCTACGAGCAGTACTTC. Its translation: CASSQSGRISSYEQYF.

The genes are TRBV18 and TRBJ2-2; no clear D. Germline lookup yields CDR1 KGHSH and CDR2 LQKENI. This CDR3 contains 13 residues. V lost 0 bases, J lost 5 bases, and 4 bases lay in between. The CDR3 bases are TGTGCCAGCTCACCACCGGCTACCGGGGAGCTGTTTTTT. Residues: CASSPPATGELFF.

The CDR3 region is CASSQVWQGREKLFF. The CDR3 region has the DNA TGCGCCAGCAGCCAAGTATGGCAGGGCCGGGAAAAACTGTTTTTT. V is TRBV4-3 and J is TRBJ1-4, with D tentatively TRBD1 (5 bases). The CDR3 spans 15 residues. The V end lost 1 base, the J end lost 8 bases, and 14 bases lay between the germline ends. Germline lookup yields CDR1 LGHNA and CDR2 YSLEER.

The count of this clone is one. The V gene is TRBV5-1, the J gene TRBJ2-5, with D uncertain. This CDR3 has 14 residues. Germline loops: CDR1 SGHRS, CDR2 YFSETQ. V was pared by 0 bases and J by 3 bases, with 9 bases between. The CDR3 is CASSLAAEKETQYF. CDR3 nucleotides: TGCGCCAGCAGCTTGGCGGCAGAAAAAGAGACCCAGTACTTC.

The genes are TRBV5-1 and TRBJ1-5; 9 positions agree with TRBD1. The V and J ends lost 5 bases and 5 bases, in that order; junction bases with no gene match: 8. Looked up from germline, CDR1 is SGHRS and CDR2 is YFSETQ. The CDR3 sequence is 15 residues long. DNA of the CDR3: TGCGCCAGCAGTCCACAGGGGGCGGGGGATCAGCCCCAGCATTTT. Translation: CASSPQGAGDQPQHF.

This rearrangement joins TRBV6-5 to TRBJ2-6; no reliable D call. Deletions cut 2 bases from V and 4 bases from J, with 12 bases between. Germline values: CDR1 MNHEY, CDR2 SVGAGI. The CDR3 has 16 residues. Here the CDR3 DNA reads TGTGCCAGCAGTTACCTCGACGTAGTAGGGGCCAACGTCCTGACTTTC. It translates to CASSYLDVVGANVLTF.

V is TRBV7-9 and J is TRBJ1-3, with no clear D. Germline CDR1 and CDR2: SEHNR and FQNEAQ (reference sequence). This CDR3 has 14 amino acids. V was cut by 5 bases and J by 2 bases, with 10 bases left in between. CDR3 sequence reads: CASSPDIAGNTIYF. CDR3 DNA: TGTGCCAGCAGCCCTGACATCGCTGGAAACACCATATATTTT.

The chain couples TRBV27 to TRBJ1-4; D is unresolved. The CDR3 has 15 residues. V was pared by 5 bases and J by 4 bases, with 14 bases between. Germline CDR1 MNHEY, CDR2 SMNVEV (reference sequence). CDR3 sequence (DNA): TGTGCCAGCAGTCCCTTGGAAGGCAATAATGAAAAACTGTTTTTT. The encoded protein is CASSPLEGNNEKLFF.

V usage is TRBV12-3 or TRBV12-4 and J usage is TRBJ2-1; D remains unclear. The CDR3 runs to 11 residues. Between the trimmed V and J ends, which lost 3 bases and 10 bases, there was a span of 7 bases. The CDR3 coding sequence is TGTGCCAGCAGTTTGATTAGGGAGCAGTTCTTC. It is translated as CASSLIREQFF.

The chain links TRBV20-1 to TRBJ1-2; maybe TRBD1 (6 bases). CDR1 and CDR2 (germline): DFQATT, SNEGSKA (reference sequence). V gave up 5 bases and J gave up 6 bases, with 10 bases separating them. The CDR3 runs to 11 residues. The CDR3 nucleotides read TGCAGTGCTCAAACAGGGAATGGCTACACCTTC. Protein product: CSAQTGNGYTF.

V is TRBV14 and J is TRBJ1-6; tentative D call: TRBD1 (5 bases). This CDR3 has 18 amino acids. In germline, CDR1 is SGHDN, CDR2 FVKESK. V lost 4 bases and J 3 bases, leaving 19 bases between the germline ends. DNA for the CDR3: TGTGCCAGCAGCCGCCAGAGGTGGGGGGTTAACTATAATTCACCCCTCCACTTT. Protein sequence: CASSRQRWGVNYNSPLHF.

The chain couples TRBV7-9 to TRBJ1-5, with 10 bases aligning to TRBD1. The CDR3 has 16 residues. Germline-derived CDR1 and CDR2 are SEHNR and FQNEAQ (reference sequence). Trimming cost V 5 bases and J 4 bases; bases outside gene matches: 8. The CDR3 loop is CASSLWTGGRNQPQHF. In DNA, the CDR3 is TGTGCCAGCAGCCTGTGGACAGGGGGAAGGAATCAGCCCCAGCATTTT.

The genes are TRBV7-8 and TRBJ2-1; D is possibly TRBD1 (6 bases). Germline V CDR1 and CDR2: SGHVS, FQNEAQ. This CDR3 comprises 18 residues. V gave up 5 bases and J gave up 0 bases, with 20 bases separating them. The CDR3: CASSLNSQGIGSYNEQFF. Here the CDR3 DNA reads TGTGCCAGCAGCCTCAACTCACAGGGTATCGGCTCCTACAATGAGCAGTTCTTC.

The chain couples TRBV7-9 to TRBJ2-2; D unclear. Trimming pared 8 bases from V and 5 bases from J, leaving 9 bases between. CDR3 size: 12 residues. The germline CDR1 and CDR2 sequences are SEHNR and FQNEAQ (reference sequence). DNA of the CDR3: TGTGCCAGCCCCCCCCCAACCGGGGAGCTGTTTTTT. As protein: CASPPPTGELFF.

With regard to this clone: The same CDR3 can be traced to other DNA sequences in this sample. The chain combines TRBV18 with TRBJ1-2; D possibly corresponds to TRBD1 (5 bases). The CDR3 consists of 15 residues. V lost 4 bases and J 0 bases, leaving 12 bases between the germline ends. The germline gives CDR1 KGHSH, CDR2 LQKENI. The DNA of the CDR3 is TGTGCCAGCTCACTGCGACAGACCCCTAACTATGGCTACACCTTC. This sequence encodes CASSLRQTPNYGYTF.

The chain joins TRBV2 to TRBJ1-2; 12 bases fit TRBD1. CDR1 SNHLY and CDR2 FYNNEI come from the germline V gene. The CDR3 runs 18 residues. V was clipped by 8 bases and J by 5 bases; unmatched bases: 18. The DNA for the CDR3 is TGTGCCAGCCCCGCAAGACCCCGCGGGACAGGGGGCAATTATGGCTACACCTTC. Residues: CASPARPRGTGGNYGYTF. The whole variable domain, remainder taken from reference TRBV2 and TRBJ1-2, is EPEVTQTPSHQVTQMGQEVILRCVPISNHLYFYWYRQILGQKVEFLVSFYNNEISEKSEIFDDQFSVERPDGSNFTLKIRSTKLEDSAMYFCASPARPRGTGGNYGYTFGSGTRLTVV.

This chain joins TRBV5-1 and TRBJ2-7; perhaps TRBD1 as D (5 bases). The CDR3 is 15 residues long. Deletions cut 0 bases from V and 4 bases from J, with 14 bases between. Per germline, CDR1 SGHRS and CDR2 YFSETQ. CDR3 in amino acids: CASSLAAGQEYEQYF. The CDR3 DNA sequence: TGCGCCAGCAGCTTGGCGGCAGGGCAGGAATACGAGCAGTACTTC.

The gene calls are TRBV6-5 and TRBJ1-1, with TRBD1 identical over 7 bases. This CDR3 is 13 amino acids long. J was trimmed by 5 bases and V by 6 bases; bases with no gene match: 6. Germline loops: CDR1 MNHEY, CDR2 SVGAGI. The CDR3 loop reads CASRPTGVTEAFF. The CDR3 DNA is TGTGCCAGCAGACCTACAGGGGTAACTGAAGCTTTCTTT.

V gene TRBV7-3 combines with J gene TRBJ1-1; D unclear. Between the trimmed V and J ends, which lost 0 bases and 7 bases, there was a span of 15 bases. The CDR3 totals 15 residues. Germline V gives CDR1 SGHTA, CDR2 FQGTGA. As DNA, the CDR3 is TGTGCCAGCAGCTTAACCCCGGCAGTCGGATATGAAGCTTTCTTT. Translation gives CASSLTPAVGYEAFF.

CDR3 region: CASSETGKAYEQYF. In DNA form, the CDR3 reads TGCGCCAGCAGTGAAACCGGGAAAGCCTACGAGCAGTACTTC. This chain uses TRBV10-1 with TRBJ2-7; tentative D call: TRBD2 (5 bases). V shed 3 bases and J shed 2 bases, with 11 bases lying between them. The CDR3 covers 14 residues. Per the germline V gene, CDR1 is WNHNN and CDR2 is SYGVQD (reference sequence).

This clone showed up just once. The DNA for the CDR3 is TGTGCCAGCAGCTCCAGCGGGGGGGGAAACACCGGGGAGCTGTTTTTT. It specifies CASSSSGGGNTGELFF. This rearrangement joins TRBV7-3 to TRBJ2-2; 10 positions match TRBD2. Losses at the gene ends were 4 bases for V and 2 bases for J; bases not matched to a gene: 4. Per the germline V gene, CDR1 is SGHTA and CDR2 is FQGTGA. The CDR3 sequence is 16 residues long.

The V and J genes are TRBV4-2 and TRBJ2-5, with 11 bases identical to TRBD2. Germline V CDR1 and CDR2: LGHNA, YNFKEQ. There are 16 residues in the CDR3. V dropped 4 bases and J dropped 1; count of bases not matched to a gene: 5. Here the CDR3 reads CASSPTSGEFQETQYF. CDR3 DNA: TGTGCCAGCAGCCCGACTAGCGGGGAGTTCCAAGAGACCCAGTACTTC.

The rearrangement links TRBV11-3 to TRBJ2-3; unclear D gene. The germline gives CDR1 SGHNT, CDR2 YENEEA. Trimming cost V 1 base and J 2 bases, with 7 bases left between them. The CDR3 runs 14 residues. In nucleotides, the CDR3 is TGTGCCAGCAGCTTAGCACGTCACACAGATACGCAGTATTTT. It yields the protein CASSLARHTDTQYF.

The chain employs TRBV6-4 and TRBJ2-4; 8 bases map to TRBD2. The junction had 6 bases not matched to a gene; V was cut back by 2 bases and J by 3 bases. This CDR3 is 16 amino acids long. Germline lookup yields CDR1 MRHNA and CDR2 SNTAGT. Here the CDR3 DNA reads TGTGCCAGCAGTGACCGAGCGGGGGAGGACAAAAACATTCAGTACTTC. Translating gives CASSDRAGEDKNIQYF.

The rearrangement joins TRBV9 to TRBJ2-3; perhaps TRBD1 as D (6 bases). The V gene's germline CDR1 is SGDLS and CDR2 YYNGEE. Trimming removed 1 base at V and 0 bases at J, with 9 bases between. CDR3 length equals 15 residues. CDR3 nucleotide sequence: TGTGCCAGCAGCGTATGGGGGCACAGCACAGATACGCAGTATTTT. Its translation is CASSVWGHSTDTQYF.